These T cell receptor beta chains were read from a single sample in a study of blood T cell repertoires in COVID-19. Generated by immunoSEQ multiplex PCR, the TCRdb table keeps only in-frame clones and is missing some. The table shows 200,000 to 250,000 clones, with roughly 84% occurring only once. Sequencing input: peripheral blood. The receptors were gathered from a man aged 45-65 years with active or convalescent COVID-19. CDR3s include the opening cysteine and the closing phenylalanine or tryptophan. A D gene is named only where the DNA matches it firmly. Not all rows give a size; the values are once, few, many and, for expanded clones, a class.

d_call	v_call	j_call	clone_size	cdr3_nt	cdr3_aa
NA	TRBV6-6	TRBJ2-5	once	TGTGCCAGCAGTACGGGACAATTGATTCAAGAGACCCAGTACTTC	CASSTGQLIQETQYF
NA	TRBV9	TRBJ2-3	NA	TGTGCCAGCAGCAAAGACTCAGATACGCAGTATTTT	CASSKDSDTQYF
TRBD1	TRBV7-9	TRBJ1-5	NA	TGTGCCAGCAGCTTGGGCGAGGGGGCTCATCAGCCCCAGCATTTT	CASSLGEGAHQPQHF
NA	TRBV27	TRBJ2-3	NA	TGTGCCAGCAGTTTCGAGAGGGCCGGCACAGATACGCAGTATTTT	CASSFERAGTDTQYF
TRBD2	TRBV7-9	TRBJ2-3	NA	TGTGCCAGCAGCTCACTAGCGGGAGAGAGCACAGATACGCAGTATTTT	CASSSLAGESTDTQYF
NA	TRBV2	TRBJ2-5	few	TGTGCCAGCAGCCTTAAAGAGACCCAGTACTTC	CASSLKETQYF
NA	TRBV7-9	TRBJ2-7	NA	TGTGCCAGCAGCTTAGTTCCTTACGAGCAGTACTTC	CASSLVPYEQYF
NA	TRBV20-1	TRBJ1-2	NA	TGCAGTGCTAGCCTCGGGGATGGCTACACCTTC	CSASLGDGYTF
NA	TRBV29-1	TRBJ2-1	NA	TGCAGCGTTGGCGAACAGACATGGCGCTCCTACAATGAGCAGTTCTTC	CSVGEQTWRSYNEQFF
NA	TRBV6-5	TRBJ1-4	once	TGTGCCAGCACAAGGGGTATTAATGAAAAACTGTTTTTT	CASTRGINEKLFF
NA	TRBV19	TRBJ1-1	NA	TGTGCCAGTATGGCGGGGGGACCCCAAGCTTTCTTT	CASMAGGPQAFF
TRBD2	TRBV29-1	TRBJ2-1	NA	TGCAGCGCCCAGCGGACTAGCAGTGAGCAGTTCTTC	CSAQRTSSEQFF
NA	TRBV28	TRBJ1-2	NA	TGTGCCAGCAGTGCCCTTCTCGGGGTTCTTAACTATGGCTACACCTTC	CASSALLGVLNYGYTF
NA	TRBV28	TRBJ2-2	many	TGTGCCAGCAGTCGACTTACCGGGGAGCTGTTTTTT	CASSRLTGELFF
NA	TRBV6-5	TRBJ1-6	NA	TGTGCCAGCAGTTATGGGGGGTATAATTCACCCCTCCACTTT	CASSYGGYNSPLHF
NA	TRBV9	TRBJ2-2	NA	TGTGCCAGCAGCGTAGCTACCGGGGAGCTGTTTTTT	CASSVATGELFF
NA	TRBV24-1	TRBJ1-5	NA	TGTGCCACCAGTGATGGGGGCGTAAGCAATCAGCCCCAGCATTTT	CATSDGGVSNQPQHF
NA	TRBV29-1	TRBJ1-1	NA	TGCAGCGTTGGGGAACAGGGCTTTGAAGCTTTCTTT	CSVGEQGFEAFF
NA	TRBV4-3	TRBJ2-4	NA	TGCGCCAGCAGCCAAGAGGTCCCGGGGAACATTCAGTACTTC	CASSQEVPGNIQYF
TRBD2	TRBV10-2	TRBJ2-1	NA	TGCGCCAGCAGCGACCTTAGCGGGAGCTCCTACAATGAGCAGTTCTTC	CASSDLSGSSYNEQFF
NA	TRBV2	TRBJ2-5	NA	TGTGCCAGCATGTGGGGGCACCCCGGAGAGACCCAGTACTTC	CASMWGHPGETQYF
TRBD2	TRBV4-1	TRBJ2-1	NA	TGCGCCAGCAGCCCGCAACTAGCGGGAGCCTACAATGAGCAGTTCTTC	CASSPQLAGAYNEQFF
NA	TRBV30	TRBJ1-5	few	TGTGCCTGGAGTACTAGGAGGACCCTTCATAGCAATCAGCCCCAGCATTTT	CAWSTRRTLHSNQPQHF
TRBD1	TRBV2	TRBJ1-5	NA	TGTGCCAGCAGTACGACCGGGACAGGGACACATAGCAATCAGCCCCAGCATTTT	CASSTTGTGTHSNQPQHF
TRBD2	TRBV28	TRBJ2-1	NA	TGTGCCAGTTTTAGCGGGGGTTCTGACTACAATGAGCAGTTCTTC	CASFSGGSDYNEQFF
NA	TRBV20-1	TRBJ1-2	NA	TGCAGTGCTAGTCTCGTAGGGGCCTATGGCTACACCTTC	CSASLVGAYGYTF
TRBD2	TRBV27	TRBJ2-5	NA	TGTGCCAGCAGTTTAAGGCGGGGGGGCCAAGAGACCCAGTACTTC	CASSLRRGGQETQYF
NA	TRBV5-1	TRBJ2-2	NA	TGCGCCAGCAGCTACAACGAACTAAACACCGGGGAGCTGTTTTTT	CASSYNELNTGELFF
TRBD1	TRBV5-5	TRBJ2-1	once	TGTGCCAGCAGCACGGGACAGGCCTACAATGAGCAGTTCTTC	CASSTGQAYNEQFF